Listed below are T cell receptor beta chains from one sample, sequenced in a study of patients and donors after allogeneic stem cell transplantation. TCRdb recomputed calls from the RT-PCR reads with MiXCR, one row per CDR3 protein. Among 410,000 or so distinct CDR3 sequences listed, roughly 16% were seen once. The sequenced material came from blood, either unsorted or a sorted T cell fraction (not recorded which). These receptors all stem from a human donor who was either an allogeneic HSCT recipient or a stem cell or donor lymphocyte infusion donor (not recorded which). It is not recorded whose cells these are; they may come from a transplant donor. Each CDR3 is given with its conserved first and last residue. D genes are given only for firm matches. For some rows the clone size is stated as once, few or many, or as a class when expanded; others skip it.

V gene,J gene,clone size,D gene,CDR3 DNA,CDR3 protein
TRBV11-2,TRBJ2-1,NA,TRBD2,TGTGCCAGCAGCTTCACTAGCGGGAGGGACAATGAGCAGTTCTTC,CASSFTSGRDNEQFF
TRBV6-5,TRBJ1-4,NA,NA,TGTGCCAGCAGTTACTCGACCCCCGGCTTTGGGATTGTAGGGGAAAAACTGTTTTTT,CASSYSTPGFGIVGEKLFF
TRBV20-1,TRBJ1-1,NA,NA,TGCAGTGCTAGAGGGGCAAAAGGGTTGGACACTGAAGCTTTCTTT,CSARGAKGLDTEAFF
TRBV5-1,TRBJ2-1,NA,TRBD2,TGCGCCAGCAGCTTGGGCAGCGGGAGGCCCCATGAGCAGTTCTTC,CASSLGSGRPHEQFF
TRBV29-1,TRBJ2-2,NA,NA,TGCAGCGTCCCGGAGGGGGCGCCCGGGGAGCTGTTTTTT,CSVPEGAPGELFF
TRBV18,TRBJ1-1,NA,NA,TGTGCCAGCTCACCAGGGGGCGAGGCAGCTTTCTTT,CASSPGGEAAFF
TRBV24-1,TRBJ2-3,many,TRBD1,TGTGCCACCAGTGACCGGGACAGGTCCGTCCAGTATTTT,CATSDRDRSVQYF
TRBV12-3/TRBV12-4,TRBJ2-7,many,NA,TGTGCCAGCAGCTACGGGGGCCTATCCTACGAGCAGTACTTC,CASSYGGLSYEQYF
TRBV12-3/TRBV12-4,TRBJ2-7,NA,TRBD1,TGTGCCAGCAGTCCCCGGACAGGAACCTACGAGCGGTACTTC,CASSPRTGTYERYF
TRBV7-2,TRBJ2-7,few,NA,TGTGCCAGCAGCTTAATTATCTCCTACGAGCAGTACTTC,CASSLIISYEQYF
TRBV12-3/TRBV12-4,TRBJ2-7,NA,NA,TGTGCCAGCAGTCAGACAGCCTACGAGCAGTACTTC,CASSQTAYEQYF
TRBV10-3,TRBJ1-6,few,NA,TGTGCCACCCAGGGTAGGGGAGGGGATTCACCCCTCCACTTT,CATQGRGGDSPLHF
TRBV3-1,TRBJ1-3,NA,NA,TGTGCCAGCAGCCTCGAGGGCGCCATATATTTT,CASSLEGAIYF
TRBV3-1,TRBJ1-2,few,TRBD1,TGTGCCAGCAGCCGAAGACAGGGGACAGGCGGCTACACCTTC,CASSRRQGTGGYTF
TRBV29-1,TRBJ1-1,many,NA,TGCAGCGGTAAGACAGGCCAAAACACTGAAGCTTTCTTT,CSGKTGQNTEAFF
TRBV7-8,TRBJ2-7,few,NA,TGTGCCAGCAGCGAGGGGATTACCTACGAGCAGTACTTC,CASSEGITYEQYF
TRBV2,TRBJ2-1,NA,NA,TGTGCCAGCAGAGGGGATAGACCCAGGAATGAGCAGTTCTTC,CASRGDRPRNEQFF
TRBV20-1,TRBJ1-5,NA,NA,TGCAGTGCCGGGGGAGCAGGTCAGCCCCAGCATTTT,CSAGGAGQPQHF
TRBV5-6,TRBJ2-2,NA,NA,TGTGCCAGCAGCTTGGTGTACGGGACAACGAACACCGGGGAGCTGTTTTTT,CASSLVYGTTNTGELFF
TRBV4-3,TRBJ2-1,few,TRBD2,TGCGCCAGCAGCCAACTGCCTAGCGGGGGGCCCCATGAGCAGTTCTTC,CASSQLPSGGPHEQFF